This T cell receptor beta chain was recorded in a study of beta chain features in type 1 diabetes. Study outcomes and limitations: The study found moderately but significantly shorter TCRB CDR3s in all four CD4+ subsets of Type 1 diabetes patients.

This clone has a handful of counts. Its antigen is currently unknown. On average, the one heparinised blood draw given by each donor was approximately 100 mL. Sequenced material consisted of expressed TCRB transcripts (all of the isolated RNA was reverse transcribed). Using immunoSEQ multiplex PCR, the repertoire was profiled, and TCRdb retains in-frame clones only, with some absent. Of 280,000 or so clones listed, around 16% are singletons. Trimming removed 2 bases at V and 8 bases at J, with 18 bases between. This CDR3 has 15 amino acids. Per the germline V gene, CDR1 is MDHEN and CDR2 is SYDVKM. J is TRBJ1-2 and V is TRBV28; a possible D gene is TRBD1 (5 bases). The sequencing sample was made of naive CD4+ T cells from blood. This TCR was sampled from a man aged 18 to 30 with type 1 diabetes. For the CDR3, the DNA is TGTGCCAGCAGTTTAGCAGGGAATGGGTTCGACGGCTACACCTTC. As protein: CASSLAGNGFDGYTF.